This note documents a single T cell receptor (beta chain) sequence. Per the original data handling: Reference gene primer amplification yielded estimated nucleated cell counts. TCRdb's table, derived via immunoSEQ multiplex PCR, lists solely in-frame clones and lacks some. That table furnishes V, J and clone size, whereas the DNA furnished D and trimming. The sample lists about 150,000 clones, 70% to 90% seen once, with about 3.5% in the top ten. Unmatched junction bases numbered 1, after V lost 1 base and J lost 3 bases. The CDR3 extends over 15 amino acids. The germline CDR1 and CDR2 sequences are SGHTA and FQGTGA. The data originate from a study of blood T cell repertoires in COVID-19. For the study at large: Both acute and convalescent COVID-19 samples were obtained from the United States, Italy and Spain. The cDNA or gDNA used as material had been derived from T cells, B-cell-depleted T cells, or PBMCs.

The sample was peripheral blood. V is TRBV7-3 and J is TRBJ2-2, with TRBD2 matching 8 bases. The clonotype was recovered from a man between 65 and 85 years old with acute or convalescent COVID-19. The chain's CDR3 is CASSLILADTGELFF. Here the CDR3 DNA reads TGTGCCAGCAGCTTAATACTAGCGGACACCGGGGAGCTGTTTTTT.